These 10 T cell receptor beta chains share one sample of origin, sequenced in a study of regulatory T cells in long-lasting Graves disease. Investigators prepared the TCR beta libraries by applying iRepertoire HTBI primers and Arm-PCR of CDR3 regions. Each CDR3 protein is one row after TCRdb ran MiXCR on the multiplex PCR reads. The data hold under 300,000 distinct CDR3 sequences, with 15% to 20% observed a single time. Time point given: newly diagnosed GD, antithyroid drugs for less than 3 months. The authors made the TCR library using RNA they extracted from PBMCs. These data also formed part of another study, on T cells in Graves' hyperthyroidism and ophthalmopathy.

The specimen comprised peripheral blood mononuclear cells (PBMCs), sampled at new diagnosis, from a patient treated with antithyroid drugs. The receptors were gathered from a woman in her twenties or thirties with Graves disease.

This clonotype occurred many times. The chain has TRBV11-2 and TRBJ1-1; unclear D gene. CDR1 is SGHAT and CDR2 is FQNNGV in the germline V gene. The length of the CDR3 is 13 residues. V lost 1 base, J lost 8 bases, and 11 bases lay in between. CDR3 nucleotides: TGTGCCAGCAGCTTAGGTTCCCCCCAGGAAGCTTTCTTT. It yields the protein CASSLGSPQEAFF.

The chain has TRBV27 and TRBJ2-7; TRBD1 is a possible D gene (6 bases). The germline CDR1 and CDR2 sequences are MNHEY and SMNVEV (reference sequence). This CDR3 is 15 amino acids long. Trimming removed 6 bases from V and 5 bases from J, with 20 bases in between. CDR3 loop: CASSLFQGYVDEQYF. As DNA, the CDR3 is TGTGCCAGCAGCCTATTTCAGGGGTATGTGGACGAGCAGTACTTC.

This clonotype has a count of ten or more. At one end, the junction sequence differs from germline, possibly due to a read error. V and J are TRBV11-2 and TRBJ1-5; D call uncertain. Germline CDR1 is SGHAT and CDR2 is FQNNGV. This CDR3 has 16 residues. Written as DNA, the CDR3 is TGTGCCAGCGGCTTAGATCCCGGAGATAGCAATCAGCCCCAGCATTTT. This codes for CASGLDPGDSNQPQHF.

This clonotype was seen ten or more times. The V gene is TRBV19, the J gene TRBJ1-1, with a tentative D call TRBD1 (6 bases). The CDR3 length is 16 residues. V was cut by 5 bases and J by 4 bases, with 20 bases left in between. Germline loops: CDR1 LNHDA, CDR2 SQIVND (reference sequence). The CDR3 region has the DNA TGTGCCAGTAGTCCCTACGGGCGGGGGGGCGGCACTGAAGCTTTCTTT. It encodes CASSPYGRGGGTEAFF.

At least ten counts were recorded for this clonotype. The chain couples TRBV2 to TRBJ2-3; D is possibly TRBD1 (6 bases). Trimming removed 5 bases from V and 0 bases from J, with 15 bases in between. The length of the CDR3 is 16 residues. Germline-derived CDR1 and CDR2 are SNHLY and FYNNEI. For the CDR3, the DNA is TGTGCCAGCAGTCTCCAGGGACACGCTAGCACAGATACGCAGTATTTT. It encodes CASSLQGHASTDTQYF.

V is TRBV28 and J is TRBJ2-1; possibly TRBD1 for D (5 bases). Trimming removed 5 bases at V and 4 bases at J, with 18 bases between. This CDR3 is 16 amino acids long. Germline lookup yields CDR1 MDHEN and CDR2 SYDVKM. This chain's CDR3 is CASSKTEAIRYNEQFF. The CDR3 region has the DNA TGTGCCAGCAGTAAGACAGAGGCTATTAGGTACAATGAGCAGTTCTTC.

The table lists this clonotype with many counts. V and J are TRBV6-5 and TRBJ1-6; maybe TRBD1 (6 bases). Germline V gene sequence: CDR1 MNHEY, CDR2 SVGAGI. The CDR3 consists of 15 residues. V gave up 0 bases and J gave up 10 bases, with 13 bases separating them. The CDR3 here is CASSYSPGDGSPLHF. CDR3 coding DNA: TGTGCCAGCAGTTACTCGCCAGGGGATGGCTCACCCCTCCACTTT.

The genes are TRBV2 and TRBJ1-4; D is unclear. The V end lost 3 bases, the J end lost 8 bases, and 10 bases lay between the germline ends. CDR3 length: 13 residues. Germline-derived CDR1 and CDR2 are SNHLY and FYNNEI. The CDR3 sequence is CASSETAPEKLFF. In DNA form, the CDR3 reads TGTGCCAGCAGTGAGACCGCCCCCGAAAAACTGTTTTTT.

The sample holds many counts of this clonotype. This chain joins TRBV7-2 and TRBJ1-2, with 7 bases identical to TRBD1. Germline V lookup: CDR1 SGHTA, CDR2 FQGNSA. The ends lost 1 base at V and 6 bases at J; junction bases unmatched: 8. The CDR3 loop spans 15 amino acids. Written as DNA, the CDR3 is TGTGCCAGCAGCTTAGGGATCGACAGGGTAAATGGCTACACCTTC. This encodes CASSLGIDRVNGYTF.

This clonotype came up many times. The DNA for the CDR3 is TGTGCCAGCAGTTTACCGGTTGCGATGGGCAATCAGCCCCAGCATTTT. Residues: CASSLPVAMGNQPQHF. The genes are TRBV28 and TRBJ1-5; no clear D gene. V lost 2 bases and J lost 2, with 13 bases in between. Germline V lookup: CDR1 MDHEN, CDR2 SYDVKM. The length of the CDR3 is 16 residues. Based on the CDR3 plus reference TRBV28 and TRBJ1-5, the full variable domain is DVKVTQSSRYLVKRTGEKVFLECVQDMDHENMFWYRQDPGLGLRLIYFSYDVKMKEKGDIPEGYSVSREKKERFSLILESASTNQTSMYLCASSLPVAMGNQPQHFGDGTRLSIL.